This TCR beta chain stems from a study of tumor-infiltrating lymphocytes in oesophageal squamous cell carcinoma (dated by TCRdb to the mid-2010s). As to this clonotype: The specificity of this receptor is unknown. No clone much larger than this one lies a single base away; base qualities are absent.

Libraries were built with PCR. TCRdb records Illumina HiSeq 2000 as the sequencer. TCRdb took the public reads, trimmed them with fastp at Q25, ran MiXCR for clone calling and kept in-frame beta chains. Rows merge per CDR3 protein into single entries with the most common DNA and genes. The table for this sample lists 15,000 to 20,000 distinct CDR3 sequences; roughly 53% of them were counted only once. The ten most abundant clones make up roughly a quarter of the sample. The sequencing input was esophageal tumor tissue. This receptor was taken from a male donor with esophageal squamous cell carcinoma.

The CDR3 in this case is CASSSTETYSPLHF. DNA sequence: TGTGCCAGCAGTTCGACCGAGACGTACTCACCCCTCCACTTT. The chain is assembled from TRBV12-3 or TRBV12-4 and TRBJ1-6, with the identity of the D gene unclear. V and J lose 4 bases and 10 bases, and a span of 14 bases separates them. Inclusive of the bounding cysteine and phenylalanine, the CDR3 is 14 residues long. The kept DNA is CDR3 alone, 42 bases in frame from the first base.